This TCR beta chain was retrieved from a study of blood T cell repertoires in COVID-19. Study context: Samples of COVID-19 (acute and convalescent) were obtained from the United States, Italy and Spain. PBMCs, B-cell-depleted T cells, or T cells were the source of the cDNA or gDNA that made up the material.

Libraries were prepared by immunoSEQ multiplex PCR; TCRdb keeps only in-frame clonotypes and omits some of them. Among under 250,000 clones listed, 65% to 90% were seen once. The CDR3 contains 14 residues. The germline V gene encodes CDR1 SGHRS and CDR2 YFSETQ. V dropped 7 bases and J dropped 0 bases, with 10 bases sitting between them. This clone was observed a single time. Seattle's enrolled individuals joined amid active infection and were then monitored longitudinally. The sequenced sample consisted of peripheral blood. The TCR originated in a woman aged 70-85 years with COVID-19, enrolled during active disease. The V call is TRBV5-1, the J call TRBJ2-2; tentative D call: TRBD1 (5 bases). CDR3 sequence reads: CASGADTNTGELFF. In nucleotides, the CDR3 is TGCGCCAGCGGGGCGGATACGAACACCGGGGAGCTGTTTTTT.